A single TCR beta chain is shown here with its context. These data belong to a study of blood T cell repertoires in COVID-19. In the study overall: T cells, B-cell-depleted T cells, or PBMCs provided the cDNA or gDNA that served as material.

Sequenced by immunoSEQ multiplex PCR; TCRdb stores in-frame clones only, minus some. The sample holds fewer than 90,000 clones, about four fifths seen once. V was pared by 3 bases and J by 4 bases, with 3 bases of the junction left unmatched. There are 15 residues in the CDR3. Per the germline V gene, CDR1 is SNHLY and CDR2 is FYNNEI. Source material: peripheral blood. This receptor was taken from a man between 65 and 85 years old with acute or convalescent COVID-19. The rearrangement uses TRBV2 and TRBJ2-2, with 9 bases lining up with TRBD1. DNA for the CDR3: TGTGCCAGCAGTGAGGGACAGGGTAGCACCGGGGAGCTGTTTTTT. This gives the protein CASSEGQGSTGELFF.